This entry describes one T cell receptor beta chain. Measured with immunoSEQ multiplex PCR; TCRdb has only the in-frame clones, and not every one. Of under 2.5 million clones in the sample, just under 95% were seen once. The data were taken from a study of shared clonotypes between healthy human individuals. Germline CDR1 and CDR2: MNHNS and SASEGT. Trimming pared 7 bases from V and 0 bases from J, leaving 13 bases between. The CDR3 totals 14 residues. Sample: naive CD4+ T cells from PBMCs. Specified subset: CD45RA+ positively selected. This chain connects TRBV6-1 to TRBJ2-7; the D is unclear. The TCR was taken from a man younger than 30 in good health. Some clones in this sample may be carry-over from other donors' samples. The CDR3 DNA reads as TGTGCCAGCACACCCACGCTGGCCTCCTACGAGCAGTACTTC. Protein product: CASTPTLASYEQYF.